This section outlines one TCR beta chain sequence together with its context. The data are from a study of blood T cell repertoires in COVID-19. Study background: COVID-19 samples, acute and convalescent, were from the United States, Italy and Spain. The analysed material was cDNA or gDNA that came from T cells, B-cell-depleted T cells, or PBMCs.

Per the authors' pipeline: By means of reference gene primer amplification, nucleated cell counts were estimated. Assay used: immunoSEQ multiplex PCR; TCRdb lists only in-frame clones, some missing. The D gene and trimming were derived from the DNA, and the V and J assignments and clone size from that table. Among under 200,000 clones listed, around 80% were seen once. V lost 7 bases and J lost 4; bases outside the gene matches: 11. Germline V gene lookup returns CDR1 SGHTA and CDR2 FQGNSA. CDR3 length: 17 amino acids. This chain links TRBV7-2 with TRBJ2-2; 11 nucleotides agree with TRBD1. The source is a woman aged 55-69 years with acute or convalescent COVID-19. Sequencing was performed on peripheral blood. CDR3: CASTSGQGAVGTGELFF. The DNA of the CDR3 is TGTGCCAGCACCTCTGGACAGGGGGCGGTGGGCACCGGGGAGCTGTTTTTT.